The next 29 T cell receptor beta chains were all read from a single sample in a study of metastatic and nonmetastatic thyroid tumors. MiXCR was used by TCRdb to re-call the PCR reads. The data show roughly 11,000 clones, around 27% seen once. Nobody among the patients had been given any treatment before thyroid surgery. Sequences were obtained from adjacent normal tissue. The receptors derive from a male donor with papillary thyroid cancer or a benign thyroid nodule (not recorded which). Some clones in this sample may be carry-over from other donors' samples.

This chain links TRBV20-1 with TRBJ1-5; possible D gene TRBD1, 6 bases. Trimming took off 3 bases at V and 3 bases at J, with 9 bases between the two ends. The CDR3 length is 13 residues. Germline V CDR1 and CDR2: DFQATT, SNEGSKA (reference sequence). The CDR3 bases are TGCAGTGCTAGTCCAGGGGCCAATCAGCCCCAGCATTTT. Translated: CSASPGANQPQHF.

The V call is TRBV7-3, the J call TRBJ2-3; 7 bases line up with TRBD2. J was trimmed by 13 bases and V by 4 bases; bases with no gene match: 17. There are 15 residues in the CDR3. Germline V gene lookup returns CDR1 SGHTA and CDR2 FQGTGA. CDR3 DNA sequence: TGTGCCAGCAGCTCAACCGGGACTACCTCGGGAGGAAAGTATTTT. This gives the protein CASSSTGTTSGGKYF.

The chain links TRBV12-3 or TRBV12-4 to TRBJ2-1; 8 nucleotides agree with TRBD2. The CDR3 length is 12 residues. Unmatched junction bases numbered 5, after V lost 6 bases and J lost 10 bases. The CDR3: CASRHAGGEQFF. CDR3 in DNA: TGTGCCAGCAGACATGCGGGGGGCGAGCAGTTCTTC.

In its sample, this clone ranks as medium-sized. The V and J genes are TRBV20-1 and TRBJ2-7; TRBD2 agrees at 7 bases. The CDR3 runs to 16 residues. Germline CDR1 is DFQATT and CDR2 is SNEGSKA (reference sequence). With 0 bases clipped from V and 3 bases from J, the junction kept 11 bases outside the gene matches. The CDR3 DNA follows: TGCAGTGCTAGAGATCCAGTAGCGGGTCATCTCTACGAGCAGTACTTC. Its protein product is CSARDPVAGHLYEQYF.

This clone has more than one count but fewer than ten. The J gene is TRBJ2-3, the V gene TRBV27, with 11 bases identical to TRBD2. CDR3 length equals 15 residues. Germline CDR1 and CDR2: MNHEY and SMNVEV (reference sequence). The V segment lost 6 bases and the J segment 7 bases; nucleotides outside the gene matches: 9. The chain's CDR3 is CASRPLAGAIHTQYF. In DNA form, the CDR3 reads TGTGCCAGCAGACCACTAGCGGGAGCCATACATACGCAGTATTTT.

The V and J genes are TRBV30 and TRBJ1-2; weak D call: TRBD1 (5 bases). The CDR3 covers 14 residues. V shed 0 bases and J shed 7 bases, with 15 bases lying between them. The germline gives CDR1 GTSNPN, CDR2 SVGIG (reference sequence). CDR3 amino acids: CAWSVPGGSRGYTF. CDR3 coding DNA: TGTGCCTGGAGTGTACCCGGGGGGTCACGTGGCTACACCTTC. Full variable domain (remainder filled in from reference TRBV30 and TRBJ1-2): SQTIHQWPATLVQPVGSPLSLECTVEGTSNPNLYWYRQAAGRGLQLLFYSVGIGQISSEVPQNLSASRPQDRQFILSSKKLLLSDSGFYLCAWSVPGGSRGYTFGSGTRLTVV.

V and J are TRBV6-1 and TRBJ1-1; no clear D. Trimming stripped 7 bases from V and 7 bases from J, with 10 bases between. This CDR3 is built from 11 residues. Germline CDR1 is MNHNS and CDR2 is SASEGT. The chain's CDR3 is CASTSGNEAFF. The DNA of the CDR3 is TGTGCCAGCACATCAGGAAATGAAGCTTTCTTT.

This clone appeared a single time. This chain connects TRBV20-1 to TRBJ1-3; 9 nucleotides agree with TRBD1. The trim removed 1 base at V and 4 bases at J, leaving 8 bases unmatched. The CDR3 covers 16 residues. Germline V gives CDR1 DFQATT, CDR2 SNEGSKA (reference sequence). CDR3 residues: CSARAFGQGPGNTIYF. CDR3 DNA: TGCAGTGCTAGAGCTTTCGGACAGGGGCCCGGAAACACCATATATTTT.

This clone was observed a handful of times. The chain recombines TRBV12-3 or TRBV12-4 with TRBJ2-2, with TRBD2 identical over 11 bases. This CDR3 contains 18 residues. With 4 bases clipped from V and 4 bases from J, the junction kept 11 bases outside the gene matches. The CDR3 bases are TGTGCCAGCAGTTCTATTGGGACTAGCGGATTTGTCACCGGGGAGCTGTTTTTT. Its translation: CASSSIGTSGFVTGELFF.

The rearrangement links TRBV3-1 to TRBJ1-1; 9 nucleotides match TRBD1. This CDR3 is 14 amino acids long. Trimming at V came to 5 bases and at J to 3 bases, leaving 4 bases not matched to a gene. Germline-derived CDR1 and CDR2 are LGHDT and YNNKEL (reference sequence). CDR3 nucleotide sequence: TGTGCCAGCAGCAACCGGGACAGGGACACTGAAGCTTTCTTT. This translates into CASSNRDRDTEAFF.

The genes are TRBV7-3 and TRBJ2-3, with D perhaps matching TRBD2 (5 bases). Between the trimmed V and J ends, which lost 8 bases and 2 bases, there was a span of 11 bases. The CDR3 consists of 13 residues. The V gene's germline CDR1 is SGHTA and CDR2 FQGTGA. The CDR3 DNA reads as TGTGCCAGCGCCGGAGGAAACACAGATACGCAGTATTTT. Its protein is CASAGGNTDTQYF.

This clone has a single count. The CDR3 region is CSARGRGGARKTQYF. CDR3 sequence (DNA): TGCAGTGCTAGAGGCCGAGGGGGGGCCCGGAAGACCCAGTACTTC. This chain joins TRBV20-1 and TRBJ2-5, with D possibly TRBD2 on 7 matching bases. Trimming shortened V by 1 base and J by 6 bases, and 18 bases separated the two germline ends. CDR3 size: 15 residues. Germline loops: CDR1 DFQATT, CDR2 SNEGSKA (reference sequence).

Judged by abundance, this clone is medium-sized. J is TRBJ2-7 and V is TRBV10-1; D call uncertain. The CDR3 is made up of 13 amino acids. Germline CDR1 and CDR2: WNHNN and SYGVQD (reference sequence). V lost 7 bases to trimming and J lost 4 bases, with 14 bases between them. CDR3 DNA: TGCGCCAGCACACGACCAGAACAGTACGAGCAGTACTTC. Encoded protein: CASTRPEQYEQYF.

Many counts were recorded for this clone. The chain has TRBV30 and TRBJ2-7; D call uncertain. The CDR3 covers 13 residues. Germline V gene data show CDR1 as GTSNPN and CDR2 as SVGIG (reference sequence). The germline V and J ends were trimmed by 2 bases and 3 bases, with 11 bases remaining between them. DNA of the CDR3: TGTGCCTGGAGTCTTGGATCTGACTACGAGCAGTACTTC. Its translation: CAWSLGSDYEQYF.

The CDR3 DNA is TGTGCCAGCAGTTCGGCAGGGAACACTGAAGCTTTCTTT. Translation gives CASSSAGNTEAFF. The V and J genes are TRBV12-3 or TRBV12-4 and TRBJ1-1; no definite D call. V lost 4 bases, J lost 1 base, and 7 bases lay in between. The CDR3 runs 13 residues.

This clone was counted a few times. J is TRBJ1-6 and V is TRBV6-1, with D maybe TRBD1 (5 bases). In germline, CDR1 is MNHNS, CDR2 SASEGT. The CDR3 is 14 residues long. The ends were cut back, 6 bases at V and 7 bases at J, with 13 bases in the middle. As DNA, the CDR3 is TGTGCCAGCAGCCCCGGGACGACGAATTCACCCCTCCACTTT. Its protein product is CASSPGTTNSPLHF.

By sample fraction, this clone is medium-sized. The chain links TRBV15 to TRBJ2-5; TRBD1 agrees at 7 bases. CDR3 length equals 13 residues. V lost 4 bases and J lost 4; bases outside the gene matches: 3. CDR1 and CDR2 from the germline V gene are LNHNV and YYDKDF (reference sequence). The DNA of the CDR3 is TGTGCCACCAGCACGGACAGGAGAGAGACCCAGTACTTC. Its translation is CATSTDRRETQYF.

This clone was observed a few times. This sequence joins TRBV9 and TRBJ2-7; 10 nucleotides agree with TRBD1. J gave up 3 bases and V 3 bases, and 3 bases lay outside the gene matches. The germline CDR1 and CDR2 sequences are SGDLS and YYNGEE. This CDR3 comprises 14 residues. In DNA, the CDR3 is TGTGCCAGCAGCGACGGGACAGGGGACTACGAGCAGTACTTC. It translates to CASSDGTGDYEQYF.

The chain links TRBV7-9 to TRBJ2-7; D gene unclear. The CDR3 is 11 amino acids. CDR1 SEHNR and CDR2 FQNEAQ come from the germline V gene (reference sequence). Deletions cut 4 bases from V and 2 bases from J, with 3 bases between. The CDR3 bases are TGTGCCAGCAGCTCTGCCTACGAGCAGTACTTC. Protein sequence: CASSSAYEQYF.

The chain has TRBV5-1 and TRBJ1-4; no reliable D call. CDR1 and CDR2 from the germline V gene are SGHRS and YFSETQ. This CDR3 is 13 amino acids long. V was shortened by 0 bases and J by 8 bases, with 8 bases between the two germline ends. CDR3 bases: TGCGCCAGCAGCTTGGCGGGAGGAGAAAAACTGTTTTTT. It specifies CASSLAGGEKLFF.

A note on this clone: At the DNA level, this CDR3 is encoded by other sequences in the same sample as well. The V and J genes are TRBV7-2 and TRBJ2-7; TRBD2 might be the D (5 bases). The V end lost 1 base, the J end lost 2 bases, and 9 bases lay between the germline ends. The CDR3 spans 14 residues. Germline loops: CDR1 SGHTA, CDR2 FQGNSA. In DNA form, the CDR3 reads TGTGCCAGCAGCTTAGGCATCGGGACCTACGAGCAGTACTTC. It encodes CASSLGIGTYEQYF.

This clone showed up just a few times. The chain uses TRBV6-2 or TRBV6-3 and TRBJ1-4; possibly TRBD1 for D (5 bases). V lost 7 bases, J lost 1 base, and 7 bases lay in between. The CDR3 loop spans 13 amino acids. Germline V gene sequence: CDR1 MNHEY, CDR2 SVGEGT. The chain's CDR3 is CASTRVTNEKLFF. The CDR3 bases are TGTGCCAGCACCAGGGTAACTAATGAAAAACTGTTTTTT.

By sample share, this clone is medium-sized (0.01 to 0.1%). As DNA, the CDR3 is TGCAGTGCTAGCTTCATTAGAGCGGGAGTTATCTACAATGAGCAGTTCTTC. Translated: CSASFIRAGVIYNEQFF. This chain links TRBV20-1 with TRBJ2-1, with 8 bases that match TRBD2. The V gene's germline CDR1 is DFQATT and CDR2 SNEGSKA (reference sequence). There are 17 residues in the CDR3. V gave up 3 bases and J gave up 3 bases; unmatched junction bases: 13.

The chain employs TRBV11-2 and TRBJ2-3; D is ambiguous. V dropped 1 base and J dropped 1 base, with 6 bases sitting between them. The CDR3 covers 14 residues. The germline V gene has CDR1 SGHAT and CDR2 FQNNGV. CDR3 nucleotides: TGTGCCAGCAGCTTAGGGCACGGCACAGATACGCAGTATTTT. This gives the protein CASSLGHGTDTQYF.

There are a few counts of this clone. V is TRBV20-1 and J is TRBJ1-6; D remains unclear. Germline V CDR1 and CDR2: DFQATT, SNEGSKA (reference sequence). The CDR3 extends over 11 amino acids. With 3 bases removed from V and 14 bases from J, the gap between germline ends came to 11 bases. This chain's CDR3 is CSAREGETLHF. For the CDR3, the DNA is TGCAGTGCTAGGGAGGGAGAGACCCTCCACTTT.

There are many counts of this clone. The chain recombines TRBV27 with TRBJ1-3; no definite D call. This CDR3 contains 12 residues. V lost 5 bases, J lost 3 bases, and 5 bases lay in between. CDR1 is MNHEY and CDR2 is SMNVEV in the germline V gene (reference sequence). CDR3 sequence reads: CASSPGGNTIYF. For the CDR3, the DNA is TGTGCCAGCAGTCCGGGTGGAAACACCATATATTTT.

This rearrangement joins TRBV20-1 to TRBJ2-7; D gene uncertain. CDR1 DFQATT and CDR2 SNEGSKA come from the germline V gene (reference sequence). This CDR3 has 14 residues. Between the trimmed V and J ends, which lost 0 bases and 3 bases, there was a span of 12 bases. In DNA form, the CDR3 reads TGCAGTGCTAGAGACCCCCGGGCGGACTACGAGCAGTACTTC. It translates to CSARDPRADYEQYF.

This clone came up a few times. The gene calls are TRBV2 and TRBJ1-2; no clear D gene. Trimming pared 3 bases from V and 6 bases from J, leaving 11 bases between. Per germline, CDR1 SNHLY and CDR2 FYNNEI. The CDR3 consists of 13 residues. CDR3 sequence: CASSDTSYHGYTF. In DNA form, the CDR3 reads TGTGCCAGCAGTGACACCTCTTACCATGGCTACACCTTC.

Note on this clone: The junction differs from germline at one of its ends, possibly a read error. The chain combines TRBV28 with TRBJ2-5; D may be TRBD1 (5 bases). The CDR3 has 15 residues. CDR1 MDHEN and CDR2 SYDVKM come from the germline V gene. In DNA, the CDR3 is TGTGCCAACAGTGCCAGGGCTATTAGCCAAGAGACCCAGTACTTC. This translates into CANSARAISQETQYF.